This T cell receptor beta chain was sequenced in a study of vaccination and CD4 T cells after COVID-19. MiXCR, applied by TCRdb to the PCR reads, yields one record per CDR3 protein. The sample holds approximately 40,000 distinct CDR3 sequences; under 45% are singletons and the top ten take 5% to 6.5%. Time point noted: late sampling 161 to 241 days after vaccination in a few convalescent patients. V was clipped by 6 bases and J by 3 bases; unmatched bases: 10. Germline CDR1 ENHRY, CDR2 SYGVKD. CDR3 length equals 15 residues. As regards this clonotype: Its antigen remains unidentified.

Study-wide results and limits: From around 19 to 38, the median of SARS-CoV-2-reactive clonotypes rose without reaching significance. It was found that, in convalescent patients, 304 of 307 vaccine-specific clones were spike mono-reactive. It was observed that, in convalescent patients, a median about 90% of reactive clones arose only post-vaccination.

The sample here was CD4+ T cells from blood, taken about 7 months after SARS-CoV-2 vaccination. This clonotype was obtained from a human donor who had recovered from COVID-19. The chain uses TRBV10-3 and TRBJ1-1, with 7 bases that match TRBD1. CDR3 in amino acids: CAISGPGGRDTEAFF. The DNA for the CDR3 is TGTGCCATCAGCGGTCCAGGGGGTAGGGACACTGAAGCTTTCTTT.